Below are 22 T cell receptor beta chains sequenced from a single sample in a study of T cell responses to AZD1222 COVID-19 vaccine. The method was immunoSEQ multiplex PCR; TCRdb's version includes in-frame clones alone and lacks a portion of them. The table has about 150,000 clones, roughly 86% seen once. The input for sequencing was peripheral blood, taken 28 days after the second dose of the MenACWY control vaccine. The receptors were sampled from an adult who received the MenACWY meningococcal vaccine as a control.

This chain joins TRBV5-4 and TRBJ1-1; no clear D gene. This CDR3 is built from 15 residues. CDR1 SGHNT and CDR2 YYREEE come from the germline V gene (reference sequence). The V gene lost 4 bases and the J gene lost 1 base, with 14 bases spanning the gap. The DNA of the CDR3 is TGTGCCAGCAGCCCGGGATACGCAGGGAACACTGAAGCTTTCTTT. Amino acid sequence: CASSPGYAGNTEAFF.

The gene calls are TRBV5-8 and TRBJ1-1; a weak D match, TRBD1 (6 bases). This CDR3 spans 14 amino acids. Germline V lookup: CDR1 SGHTS, CDR2 YDEGEE. The V and J ends lost 3 bases and 5 bases respectively, with 14 bases between them. The CDR3 reads CASSWRGMGTEAFF. CDR3 sequence (DNA): TGTGCCAGCAGCTGGAGGGGGATGGGGACTGAAGCTTTCTTT.

V is TRBV7-2 and J is TRBJ1-5; 7 bases line up with TRBD1. Per germline, CDR1 SGHTA and CDR2 FQGNSA. Germline trimming cut 5 bases from V and 9 bases from J; bases unmatched to any gene: 7. The length of the CDR3 is 13 residues. CDR3 sequence: CASSVEQGTPQHF. In nucleotides, the CDR3 is TGTGCCAGCAGCGTTGAACAGGGGACGCCCCAGCATTTT.

Comment on this clone: The same CDR3 is also encoded by other DNA sequences in this sample. The V and J genes are TRBV7-9 and TRBJ1-2; D not resolved. V was trimmed by 1 base and J by 2 bases, leaving 5 bases between them. Germline loops: CDR1 SEHNR, CDR2 FQNEAQ (reference sequence). The CDR3 contains 13 residues. Here the CDR3 DNA reads TGTGCCAGCAGCTTAGGTCAGAACTATGGCTACACCTTC. Translating it yields CASSLGQNYGYTF.

This rearrangement joins TRBV12-3 or TRBV12-4 to TRBJ2-1; D is unclear. This CDR3 is 12 amino acids long. Trimming took 3 bases from V and 2 from J, leaving 2 bases between them. CDR3 loop: CASSLTYNEQFF. CDR3 coding DNA: TGTGCCAGCAGTTTGACCTACAATGAGCAGTTCTTC.

V and J are TRBV24-1 and TRBJ1-3; 7 positions match TRBD1. The ends lost 7 bases at V and 9 bases at J; junction bases unmatched: 8. The CDR3 is 13 amino acids. Germline loops: CDR1 KGHDR, CDR2 SFDVKD. The DNA for the CDR3 is TGTGCCACCAGATCTACAGGGGAGAGCACCATATATTTT. Amino acid sequence: CATRSTGESTIYF.

This chain uses TRBV7-9 with TRBJ2-1, with D possibly matching TRBD2 (5 bases). The CDR3 covers 15 residues. CDR1 is SEHNR, CDR2 FQNEAQ, per germline (reference sequence). Trimming left V 7 bases short and J 8 bases short, with 21 bases between. The CDR3 DNA is TGTGCCAGCAACCAGGACCCGCGGGTCGTCGATGAGCAGTTCTTC. Residues: CASNQDPRVVDEQFF. Looking up the rest from reference TRBV7-9 and TRBJ2-1 gives the full variable domain: DTGVSQNPRHKITKRGQNVTFRCDPISEHNRLYWYRQTLGQGPEFLTYFQNEAQLEKSRLLSDRFSAERPKGSFSTLEIQRTEQGDSAMYLCASNQDPRVVDEQFFGPGTRLTVL.

The chain employs TRBV7-8 and TRBJ1-1; no clear D gene. This CDR3 is built from 13 residues. From germline, CDR1 is SGHVS and CDR2 FQNEAQ. Between the trimmed V and J ends, which lost 6 bases and 0 bases, there was a span of 8 bases. CDR3 DNA: TGTGCCAGCAGTGTGTCGATGAACACTGAAGCTTTCTTT. Translating gives CASSVSMNTEAFF.

The J gene is TRBJ2-7, the V gene TRBV7-2; 10 positions match TRBD2. V was pared by 2 bases and J by 5 bases, with 9 bases of the junction left unmatched. The CDR3 runs to 16 residues. Germline-derived CDR1 and CDR2 are SGHTA and FQGNSA. The CDR3 bases are TGTGCCAGCAGCTTAAGGGCTAGCGGGAGTGTTCACGAGCAGTACTTC. This sequence encodes CASSLRASGSVHEQYF.

This chain links TRBV27 with TRBJ1-2, with a weak D call TRBD1 (6 bases). The CDR3 has 14 residues. The germline V and J ends were trimmed by 6 bases and 6 bases, with 17 bases remaining between them. Per germline, CDR1 MNHEY and CDR2 SMNVEV (reference sequence). The chain's CDR3 is CASSKNRVSDGYTF. The CDR3 bases are TGTGCCAGCAGCAAAAACAGGGTCTCAGATGGCTACACCTTC.

The chain carries TRBV19 and TRBJ1-1; D possibly corresponds to TRBD1 (6 bases). Trimming took off 10 bases at V and 6 bases at J, with 18 bases between the two ends. The CDR3 length is 13 residues. Germline values: CDR1 LNHDA, CDR2 SQIVND (reference sequence). This CDR3 is CAIKERSGAEAFF. CDR3 sequence (DNA): TGTGCCATAAAAGAACGATCAGGGGCTGAAGCTTTCTTT.

The rearrangement joins TRBV24-1 to TRBJ2-1; TRBD2 might be the D (5 bases). The germline gives CDR1 KGHDR, CDR2 SFDVKD. The V gene lost 5 bases and the J gene lost 4 bases, with 14 bases spanning the gap. The length of the CDR3 is 15 residues. CDR3 nucleotide sequence: TGTGCCACCAGTGTCATCTCGGGGAAGTACAATGAGCAGTTCTTC. It is translated as CATSVISGKYNEQFF.

V gene TRBV7-2 combines with J gene TRBJ2-2; no definite D call. From germline, CDR1 is SGHTA and CDR2 FQGNSA. Trimming took 5 bases from V and 6 from J, leaving 10 bases between them. The CDR3 runs 13 residues. The CDR3 is CASSQRTPGELFF. The CDR3 coding sequence is TGTGCCAGCAGCCAACGGACCCCCGGGGAGCTGTTTTTT.

The V and J genes are TRBV18 and TRBJ1-4, with D possibly being TRBD1 (6 bases). Trimming took off 0 bases at V and 8 bases at J, with 7 bases between the two ends. CDR1 is KGHSH and CDR2 is LQKENI in the germline V gene. CDR3 size: 13 residues. The CDR3, as DNA: TGTGCCAGCTCACCACCAGGGGGGGAAAAACTGTTTTTT. Protein: CASSPPGGEKLFF.

The chain recombines TRBV4-2 with TRBJ1-4; D possibly corresponds to TRBD1 (5 bases). CDR3 length: 15 residues. Germline V CDR1 and CDR2: LGHNA, YNFKEQ. V lost 1 base, J lost 1 base, and 7 bases lay in between. The CDR3 DNA follows: TGTGCCAGCAGCCAAGCGGGGGGAACTAATGAAAAACTGTTTTTT. It yields the protein CASSQAGGTNEKLFF.

This chain links TRBV28 with TRBJ2-1; TRBD1 aligns across 7 bases. J lost 0 bases, V lost 5 bases, and 10 bases had no gene match. The germline CDR1 and CDR2 sequences are MDHEN and SYDVKM. The CDR3 runs 17 residues. The CDR3 DNA reads TGTGCCAGCAGTCCACAGGGGAGTGGAAGCTCCTACAATGAGCAGTTCTTC. Protein: CASSPQGSGSSYNEQFF.

This chain uses TRBV10-3 with TRBJ1-1; tentative D call: TRBD1 (6 bases). Trimming removed 8 bases at V and 7 bases at J, with 11 bases between. The CDR3 consists of 11 residues. CDR1 is ENHRY, CDR2 SYGVKD, per germline. In nucleotides, the CDR3 is TGTGCCATCGCGGAACAGGGTGAAGCTTTCTTT. Its translation: CAIAEQGEAFF.

The CDR3 region has the DNA TGTGCCAGCATCCGGGACACCGGTGTGACTGAAGCTTTCTTT. Amino acids: CASIRDTGVTEAFF. The V and J genes are TRBV6-5 and TRBJ1-1, with D tentatively TRBD1 (6 bases). Per germline, CDR1 MNHEY and CDR2 SVGAGI. Trimming removed 7 bases from V and 5 bases from J, with 17 bases in between. The CDR3 runs 14 residues.

This clone appeared a single time. This CDR3 reads CASSLGLADSTDTQYF. The CDR3 DNA follows: TGTGCCAGCAGCTTAGGGCTAGCTGATAGCACAGATACGCAGTATTTT. V gene TRBV11-3 combines with J gene TRBJ2-3, with a tentative D call TRBD2 (5 bases). This CDR3 has 16 residues. Trimming pared 1 base from V and 0 bases from J, leaving 11 bases between. Germline CDR1 and CDR2: SGHNT and YENEEA.

The chain is built from TRBV7-3 and TRBJ2-7, with 12 bases aligning to TRBD2. V trimming: 6 bases; J trimming: 2 bases; junction bases outside the gene matches: 5. CDR3 length equals 15 residues. The V gene's germline CDR1 is SGHTA and CDR2 FQGTGA. The CDR3 spells CASSSLAGGPYEQYF. As DNA, the CDR3 is TGTGCCAGCAGTTCTCTAGCGGGAGGGCCCTACGAGCAGTACTTC.

The chain combines TRBV18 with TRBJ1-1; no definite D call. Germline assignment: CDR1 KGHSH and CDR2 LQKENI. This CDR3 region has 13 residues. V lost 5 bases and J lost 3, with 10 bases in between. The CDR3 loop is CASSESMDTEAFF. The DNA of the CDR3 is TGTGCCAGCTCAGAGTCGATGGACACTGAAGCTTTCTTT.

This clone was detected a few times. The rearrangement uses TRBV2 and TRBJ1-1, with unresolved D. Per germline, CDR1 SNHLY and CDR2 FYNNEI. The CDR3 spans 13 residues. Trimming removed 3 bases from V and 1 base from J, with 6 bases in between. CDR3: CASSDEGNTEAFF. As DNA, the CDR3 is TGTGCCAGCAGTGATGAGGGGAACACTGAAGCTTTCTTT.